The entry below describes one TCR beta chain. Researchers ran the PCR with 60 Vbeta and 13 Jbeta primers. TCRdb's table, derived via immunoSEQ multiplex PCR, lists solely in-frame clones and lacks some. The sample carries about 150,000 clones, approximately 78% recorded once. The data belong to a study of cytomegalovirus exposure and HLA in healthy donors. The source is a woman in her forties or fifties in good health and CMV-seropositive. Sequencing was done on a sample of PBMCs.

CDR3 DNA sequence: TGTGCCAGCAGCGTAGATTCCAGGAATGAAAAACTGTTTTTT. It encodes CASSVDSRNEKLFF. The chain uses TRBV9 and TRBJ1-4, with D hard to call. In germline, CDR1 is SGDLS, CDR2 YYNGEE. This CDR3 region has 14 residues. V was trimmed by 0 bases and J by 5 bases, leaving 8 bases between them.